Following are 22 T cell receptor beta chains from one sample sequenced in a study of OX40 agonist ivuxolimab in advanced cancers. Generated by immunoSEQ multiplex PCR, the TCRdb table keeps only in-frame clones and is missing some. The sample has under 85,000 clones, 90% seen once; the top ten hold around 0.69%. The sequenced sample was CD4+ or CD8+ T cells sorted from blood, obtained in a trial of the OX40 agonist ivuxolimab. Every receptor here comes from an adult with an advanced solid tumor such as melanoma, head and neck, liver or kidney cancer.

The J gene is TRBJ2-7, the V gene TRBV4-1; D gene unclear. There are 13 residues in the CDR3. The V gene's germline CDR1 is MGHRA and CDR2 YSYEKL. Trimming removed 1 base from V and 4 bases from J, with 8 bases in between. CDR3 DNA sequence: TGCGCCAGCAGCCAAGCTATTCGATACGAGCAGTACTTC. It is translated as CASSQAIRYEQYF.

This chain uses TRBV5-8 with TRBJ2-7; D is unresolved. V was shortened by 1 base and J by 4 bases, with 15 bases between the two germline ends. The CDR3 is 15 amino acids. CDR1 is SGHTS and CDR2 is YDEGEE in the germline V gene. The CDR3 DNA follows: TGTGCCAGCAGCTTGAAAAGGGCCCCGTGGTACGAGCAGTACTTC. Its translation is CASSLKRAPWYEQYF.

This rearrangement joins TRBV7-9 to TRBJ1-5; no clear D. With 6 bases removed from V and 1 base from J, the gap between germline ends came to 10 bases. The CDR3 extends over 14 amino acids. Germline-derived CDR1 and CDR2 are SEHNR and FQNEAQ (reference sequence). The CDR3 is CASSYSGSNQPQHF. The CDR3 DNA sequence: TGTGCCAGCAGTTACTCGGGGAGCAATCAGCCCCAGCATTTT.

The V call is TRBV28, the J call TRBJ1-1, with 7 bases lining up with TRBD1. V lost 0 bases to trimming and J lost 4 bases; unmatched junction nucleotides: 8. In germline, CDR1 is MDHEN, CDR2 SYDVKM. This CDR3 region has 16 residues. The CDR3 nucleotides read TGTGCCAGCAGTTTATGGGGCCCCACAGGGGTCACTGAAGCTTTCTTT. It yields the protein CASSLWGPTGVTEAFF.

This rearrangement joins TRBV7-3 to TRBJ2-5; no clear D gene. With 1 base removed from V and 2 bases from J, the gap between germline ends came to 5 bases. The CDR3 runs 13 residues. Per germline, CDR1 SGHTA and CDR2 FQGTGA. The CDR3 spells CASSLRVQETQYF. In nucleotides, the CDR3 is TGTGCCAGCAGCTTAAGGGTACAAGAGACCCAGTACTTC. Variable domain in full (rest from reference TRBV7-3 and TRBJ2-5): GAGVSQTPSNKVTEKGKYVELRCDPISGHTALYWYRQSLGQGPEFLIYFQGTGAADDSGLPNDRFFAVRPEGSVSTLKIQRTERGDSAVYLCASSLRVQETQYFGPGTRLLVL.

J is TRBJ2-2 and V is TRBV27; D call uncertain. The ends were cut back, 2 bases at V and 2 bases at J, with 6 bases in the middle. This CDR3 region has 14 residues. Germline V gene lookup returns CDR1 MNHEY and CDR2 SMNVEV (reference sequence). The CDR3 is CASSLIPNTGELFF. DNA of the CDR3: TGTGCCAGCAGTTTAATCCCCAACACCGGGGAGCTGTTTTTT.

V is TRBV25-1 and J is TRBJ2-7, with TRBD1 matching over 11 bases. V shed 5 bases, J shed 4 bases, and the junction held 7 bases outside the gene matches. This CDR3 has 15 amino acids. CDR1 and CDR2 (germline): MGHDK, SYGVNS. The CDR3 nucleotides read TGTGCCAGCAGTTCCCCGGGACAGGGGGTTTACGAGCAGTACTTC. Protein sequence: CASSSPGQGVYEQYF.

V is TRBV2 and J is TRBJ2-3; TRBD2 matches 13 bases. This CDR3 has 15 residues. Germline lookup yields CDR1 SNHLY and CDR2 FYNNEI. V was pared by 6 bases and J by 10 bases, with 10 bases of the junction left unmatched. CDR3 DNA sequence: TGTGCCAGCAGGACCGGACTAGCGGGAGAACTCGCGCAGTATTTT. This sequence encodes CASRTGLAGELAQYF.

The chain links TRBV6-1 to TRBJ1-1, with D maybe TRBD1 (6 bases). Per the germline V gene, CDR1 is MNHNS and CDR2 is SASEGT. V lost 10 bases and J lost 0, with 15 bases in between. CDR3 length: 14 amino acids. DNA for the CDR3: TGTGCCACCAGAGGGGGGGCCTTGAACACTGAAGCTTTCTTT. Protein: CATRGGALNTEAFF.

V and J are TRBV4-3 and TRBJ1-5, with D possibly TRBD1 on 6 matching bases. There are 15 residues in the CDR3. The germline gives CDR1 LGHNA, CDR2 YSLEER. V was cut by 4 bases and J by 5 bases, with 15 bases left in between. The CDR3 nucleotides read TGCGCCAGCAGCCTTTACGTGGGGGCGGATCAGCCCCAGCATTTT. Translation gives CASSLYVGADQPQHF.

This clone was counted a single time. This chain uses TRBV7-9 with TRBJ1-4, with TRBD1 identical over 7 bases. Germline lookup yields CDR1 SEHNR and CDR2 FQNEAQ (reference sequence). The V segment lost 5 bases and the J segment 7 bases; nucleotides outside the gene matches: 7. This CDR3 has 14 residues. The DNA for the CDR3 is TGTGCCAGCAGCCGTGGACAGGCCCCTGAAAAACTGTTTTTT. It specifies CASSRGQAPEKLFF.

The chain uses TRBV5-5 and TRBJ1-2, with D possibly matching TRBD1 (5 bases). V was shortened by 2 bases and J by 4 bases, with 12 bases between the two germline ends. The germline V gene has CDR1 SGHKS and CDR2 YYEKEE (reference sequence). The CDR3 loop spans 14 amino acids. CDR3 sequence: CASSFLGVSYGYTF. Here the CDR3 DNA reads TGTGCCAGCAGCTTTCTGGGGGTCAGCTATGGCTACACCTTC.

Of note for this clone: This specimen includes other DNA sequences encoding the same CDR3. V usage is TRBV18 and J usage is TRBJ1-1; D remains unclear. CDR1 KGHSH and CDR2 LQKENI come from the germline V gene. The V end was cut by 0 bases, the J end by 3 bases, with 8 bases between. The CDR3 length is 14 residues. The CDR3 DNA reads TGTGCCAGCTCACCACCGAGGCCGTACACTGAAGCTTTCTTT. Translated, it gives CASSPPRPYTEAFF.

V is TRBV11-2 and J is TRBJ2-1; D is unresolved. CDR1 is SGHAT and CDR2 is FQNNGV in the germline V gene. This CDR3 has 11 amino acids. V was clipped by 7 bases and J by 4 bases, with 5 bases between them. The CDR3 coding sequence is TGTGCCAGCACCGCGTACAATGAGCAGTTCTTC. This sequence encodes CASTAYNEQFF.

This clone was observed once. The rearrangement links TRBV19 to TRBJ1-5; no definite D call. CDR1 is LNHDA and CDR2 is SQIVND in the germline V gene (reference sequence). The CDR3 consists of 13 residues. The V gene lost 5 bases and the J gene lost 0 bases, with 5 bases spanning the gap. The CDR3: CASSDYSNQPQHF. The CDR3 nucleotides read TGTGCCAGTAGTGATTATAGCAATCAGCCCCAGCATTTT.

The chain recombines TRBV4-2 with TRBJ2-5; TRBD2 might be the D (6 bases). The V and J ends lost 3 bases and 4 bases respectively, with 12 bases between them. Per germline, CDR1 LGHNA and CDR2 YNFKEQ. This CDR3 spans 14 amino acids. CDR3: CASSQRLGGETQYF. CDR3 coding DNA: TGTGCCAGCAGCCAGAGACTAGGTGGAGAGACCCAGTACTTC.

The chain employs TRBV4-1 and TRBJ2-7; 7 bases map to TRBD1. The CDR3 consists of 17 residues. CDR1 MGHRA and CDR2 YSYEKL come from the germline V gene. Unmatched junction bases numbered 12, after V lost 1 base and J lost 3 bases. The CDR3 region has the DNA TGCGCCAGCAGCCAAGCTACAGGGGCCGACCCTTTCTACGAGCAGTACTTC. Translating gives CASSQATGADPFYEQYF.

The chain uses TRBV5-4 and TRBJ2-7; TRBD1 aligns across 9 bases. The trim removed 3 bases at V and 4 bases at J, leaving 8 bases unmatched. The CDR3 runs 15 residues. From germline, CDR1 is SGHNT and CDR2 YYREEE (reference sequence). Here the CDR3 reads CASSSPGQGEYEQYF. In DNA form, the CDR3 reads TGTGCCAGCAGCTCACCGGGACAGGGTGAATACGAGCAGTACTTC. The full variable domain, its missing parts supplied by reference TRBV5-4 and TRBJ2-7, is ETGVTQSPTHLIKTRGQQVTLRCSSQSGHNTVSWYQQALGQGPQFIFQYYREEENGRGNFPPRFSGLQFPNYSSELNVNALELDDSALYLCASSSPGQGEYEQYFGPGTRLTVT.

This clone was detected only a few times. The CDR3 reads CASSLSGSEAFF. The CDR3 nucleotides read TGTGCCAGCAGCTTATCCGGCAGTGAAGCTTTCTTT. The gene calls are TRBV7-9 and TRBJ1-1; D not certain. In germline, CDR1 is SEHNR, CDR2 FQNEAQ (reference sequence). This CDR3 has 12 residues. V gave up 2 bases and J gave up 7 bases, with 8 bases separating them.

The chain combines TRBV30 with TRBJ1-6; D is undetermined. The CDR3 spans 15 residues. Deletions cut 1 base from V and 10 bases from J, with 17 bases between. CDR1 GTSNPN and CDR2 SVGIG come from the germline V gene (reference sequence). The CDR3 DNA reads as TGTGCCTGGAGTGGTGCAGTGCCCAAATTGTCACCCCTCCACTTT. This sequence encodes CAWSGAVPKLSPLHF.

This clone was found once. This chain links TRBV15 with TRBJ1-5; no reliable D call. V lost 0 bases and J 6 bases, leaving 9 bases between the germline ends. This CDR3 comprises 14 residues. CDR1 and CDR2 from the germline V gene are LNHNV and YYDKDF (reference sequence). The CDR3 DNA is TGTGCCACCAGCAGAGACGGTAATGGTCAGCCCCAGCATTTT. Its translation: CATSRDGNGQPQHF.

This chain links TRBV4-3 with TRBJ2-1; perhaps TRBD2 as D (6 bases). Deletions cut 2 bases from V and 6 bases from J, with 11 bases between. Germline CDR1 LGHNA, CDR2 YSLEER. The CDR3 is made up of 14 amino acids. The CDR3 region is CASSQSHGGNEQFF. The CDR3 DNA reads as TGCGCCAGCAGCCAATCCCACGGGGGCAATGAGCAGTTCTTC.